This T cell receptor delta chain was sequenced during a study of γδ T cells in repeated Plasmodium falciparum infection. Findings and limits, study-wide: Malian children's Vdelta2-negative repertoires appeared more expanded and less diverse than Australians'.

Germline CDR1 GEAIGNYY, CDR2 EKD. The CDR3 runs to 16 residues. With regard to this clone: The antigen is not known. TCRdb's listed protein matches a much larger clone and diverges from this DNA's translation at residue 14, likely through a read error; the protein shown comes from the DNA.

TCRdb processed the multiplex PCR reads again with the CATT caller. The sample consists of 75,000 to 95,000 delta-chain clones, 0.9% to 1% of them appearing once. Vgamma9/Vdelta2+ and Vdelta2-negative gammadelta T cells were flow-sorted from PBMC for bulk sequencing. This TCR was recovered from a pool of human donors (malaria-infected and uninfected, not separated). V gene TRDV2 was called; the J gene was not; TRDD3 is the table's D call and was not checked against the DNA. The specimen was gamma-delta T cells from blood. The DNA of the CDR3 is TGTGCCTGTGACACCGTTACTGGGGGATACGCGATGGAACCCATCTTT. This translates into CACDTVTGGYAMEPIF.